This TCR beta chain was retrieved from a study of cytomegalovirus exposure and HLA in healthy donors. Study summary: From HLA-typed donors, an early data release held roughly 89 million unique TCRs.

CDR3 length: 15 amino acids. With 5 bases clipped from V and 5 bases from J, the junction kept 11 bases outside the gene matches. CDR1 and CDR2 (germline): SGHTA, FQGTGA. Use of 60 Vbeta and 13 Jbeta primers characterized the PCR. TCRdb keeps only in-frame clones here, not all; method: immunoSEQ multiplex PCR. Of 80,000 to 100,000 clones in the sample, roughly 70% were seen once. Study-level results: Relative to the approximately 660-donor mean, N-insertions were reportedly fewer in an Asian-associated ancestry cluster in a later analysis.

This clone turned up a few times. The antigen remains undetermined. The specimen sequenced was PBMCs. The receptor comes from a man in his forties or fifties in good health and CMV-seronegative. The gene calls are TRBV7-3 and TRBJ1-1; TRBD1 agrees at 7 bases. The CDR3 nucleotides read TGTGCCAGCAGCGGGGGACAGTTGGTCGGGACTGAAGCTTTCTTT. Its translation is CASSGGQLVGTEAFF.